A selection of T cell receptor beta chains follows, all from one sample in a study of OX40 agonist ivuxolimab in advanced cancers. The data were produced by immunoSEQ multiplex PCR, yet TCRdb's version contains in-frame clones alone and is incomplete. The data hold about 56,000 clones, with about 80% observed a single time. This specimen consisted of CD4+ or CD8+ T cells sorted from blood, obtained in a trial of the OX40 agonist ivuxolimab. The source of these receptors is an adult with an advanced solid tumor such as melanoma, head and neck, liver or kidney cancer. Both conserved end residues are part of each CDR3. The D gene is left open where the match is weak. The listing skips clone size in some rows; elsewhere it reads once, few, many or a size class.

>.|TRBV14|.|TRBJ2-5
CASSQLVLTETQYF
TGTGCCAGCAGCCAGCTGGTTTTGACGGAGACCCAGTACTTC
>.|TRBV5-1|.|TRBJ1-1
CASSLAQGWNTEAFF
TGCGCCAGCAGCTTGGCTCAGGGGTGGAACACTGAAGCTTTCTTT
>.|TRBV6-1|.|TRBJ2-6
CASSDTRWTGANVLTF
TGTGCCAGCAGTGATACCCGGTGGACTGGGGCCAACGTCCTGACTTTC
>.|TRBV10-2|.|TRBJ1-4
CASSDILANEKLFF
TGCGCCAGCAGTGATATCCTCGCTAATGAAAAACTGTTTTTT
>.|TRBV9|TRBD1|TRBJ1-6
CASSATPTGGAGSPLHF
TGTGCCAGCAGCGCAACCCCCACAGGGGGCGCGGGTTCACCCCTCCACTTT
>.|TRBV30|.|TRBJ1-2
CAWSVRRQGLGYTF
TGTGCCTGGAGTGTACGGAGGCAGGGTTTAGGCTACACCTTC
>.|TRBV10-3|.|TRBJ1-4
CAIRGDTNEKLFF
TGTGCCATCAGAGGGGACACTAATGAAAAACTGTTTTTT
>.|TRBV10-2|TRBD1|TRBJ2-5
CASSGDRGFFQETQYF
TGCGCCAGCAGTGGGGACAGGGGTTTTTTCCAAGAGACCCAGTACTTC
>.|TRBV19|.|TRBJ2-7
CASSNGRSSYEQYF
TGTGCCAGTAGTAACGGCAGGAGCTCCTACGAGCAGTACTTC
>.|TRBV7-2|.|TRBJ2-1
CASSFRGPREQFF
TGTGCCAGCAGCTTCCGTGGCCCCCGTGAGCAGTTCTTC
>.|TRBV27|.|TRBJ2-5
CASSPGDWRLKTQYF
TGTGCCAGCAGCCCGGGAGACTGGAGGTTAAAGACCCAGTACTTC
>.|TRBV7-7|TRBD1|TRBJ2-5
CASSLDRGQETQYF
TGTGCCAGCAGCTTAGACAGGGGCCAAGAGACCCAGTACTTC
>.|TRBV21-1|.|TRBJ2-6
CASSKQPPAISGANVLTF
TGTGCCAGCAGCAAGCAGCCACCCGCTATCTCTGGGGCCAACGTCCTGACTTTC
>.|TRBV5-1|TRBD1|TRBJ1-1
CASSLDGQGANTEAFF
TGCGCCAGCAGCTTGGATGGACAGGGGGCGAACACTGAAGCTTTCTTT
>.|TRBV18|TRBD1|TRBJ1-3
CASSPGQGAGNTIYF
TGTGCCAGCTCACCAGGACAGGGAGCTGGAAACACCATATATTTT
>few|TRBV28|TRBD2|TRBJ2-4
CASGGAGLAEKAKNIQYF
TGTGCCAGTGGGGGTGCGGGACTAGCGGAGAAAGCCAAAAACATTCAGTACTTC
>.|TRBV5-1|.|TRBJ1-2
CASSLGHPDYTF
TGCGCCAGCAGCTTGGGGCACCCCGACTACACCTTC
>.|TRBV10-3|.|TRBJ1-1
CAISEGKRTGTEAFF
TGTGCCATCAGTGAAGGAAAACGTACAGGGACTGAAGCTTTCTTT
>few|TRBV28|.|TRBJ2-3
CASSERNTQYF
TGTGCCAGCAGTGAACGGAATACGCAGTATTTT
>once|TRBV27|TRBD2|TRBJ2-7
CASSFTSGRTYEQYF
TGTGCCAGCAGTTTCACTAGCGGGAGAACCTACGAGCAGTACTTC
>.|TRBV5-1|.|TRBJ1-3
CASSLPSAGNTIYF
TGCGCCAGCAGCTTGCCGAGTGCCGGAAACACCATATATTTT
>.|TRBV7-6|.|TRBJ2-7
CASSLNLQDEQYF
TGTGCCAGCAGCTTAAATCTACAGGACGAGCAGTACTTC
>few|TRBV7-8|.|TRBJ2-1
CASSLARAGRDNEQFF
TGTGCCAGCAGCTTAGCGAGGGCAGGTCGCGACAATGAGCAGTTCTTC
>.|TRBV5-5|.|TRBJ2-6
CASSLTNVLTF
TGTGCCAGCAGCTTGACTAACGTCCTGACTTTC
>.|TRBV28|.|TRBJ2-3
CACLPGLGTDTQYF
TGTGCTTGCCTACCGGGATTAGGCACAGATACGCAGTATTTT
>.|TRBV28|TRBD1|TRBJ1-1
CASSLGDRMNTEAFF
TGTGCCAGCAGTTTGGGGGACAGAATGAACACTGAAGCTTTCTTT
>few|TRBV19|.|TRBJ1-2
CATTGFSYGYTF
TGTGCCACCACAGGATTTTCCTATGGCTACACCTTC
>.|TRBV5-1|.|TRBJ1-3
CASSLVGDSGNTIYF
TGCGCCAGCAGCTTGGTTGGAGACTCTGGAAACACCATATATTTT
>.|TRBV2|.|TRBJ2-2
CASRQDSTGELFF
TGTGCCAGCAGACAGGACAGCACCGGGGAGCTGTTTTTT
>.|TRBV25-1|TRBD1|TRBJ1-2
CASSAPPGQGANYGYTF
TGTGCCAGCAGTGCCCCCCCCGGACAGGGAGCTAACTATGGCTACACCTTC
>once|TRBV6-1|.|TRBJ2-7
CATSAQRGEQYF
TGTGCCACCTCAGCTCAGAGGGGCGAGCAGTACTTC
>few|TRBV4-3|.|TRBJ1-6
CASSQGGGRNSPLHF
TGCGCCAGCAGCCAAGGCGGCGGTCGGAATTCACCCCTCCACTTT
>.|TRBV29-1|TRBD1|TRBJ2-7
CSANLGQGGEQYF
TGCAGCGCAAACCTTGGACAGGGGGGCGAGCAGTACTTC
>.|TRBV28|TRBD2|TRBJ2-1
CASSSIYSDRTGLAGGHNEQFF
TGTGCCAGCAGTTCTATCTACTCGGACAGGACCGGACTAGCGGGAGGTCACAATGAGCAGTTCTTC
>few|TRBV5-6|TRBD1|TRBJ1-5
CASSLRQGRGQPQHF
TGTGCCAGCAGCCTCCGACAGGGTAGAGGTCAGCCCCAGCATTTT
>.|TRBV7-3|TRBD2|TRBJ2-1
CASSLLAGGVNEQFF
TGTGCCAGCAGCTTGCTAGCGGGAGGGGTGAATGAGCAGTTCTTC
>.|TRBV5-8|.|TRBJ2-3
CASSLGPRDTQYF
TGTGCCAGCAGCTTGGGGCCGAGGGATACGCAGTATTTT
>.|TRBV6-1|.|TRBJ1-5
CASSGFQPQHF
TGTGCCAGCAGTGGTTTTCAGCCCCAGCATTTT
>.|TRBV5-1|.|TRBJ1-5
CASSLENPEGPQHF
TGCGCCAGCAGCTTGGAGAATCCAGAGGGGCCCCAGCATTTT
>few|TRBV6-4|TRBD2|TRBJ2-1
CASSVERGDNEQFF
TGTGCCAGCAGTGTCGAGCGGGGGGACAATGAGCAGTTCTTC
>once|TRBV9|.|TRBJ1-4
CASSVGQGYEKLFF
TGTGCCAGCAGCGTAGGTCAGGGTTATGAAAAACTGTTTTTT
>.|TRBV7-9|.|TRBJ1-1
CASSLTVNTEAFF
TGTGCCAGCAGCCTGACGGTGAACACTGAAGCTTTCTTT
>.|TRBV28|TRBD2|TRBJ2-1
CASTVWGVTGTSGGQRNNEQFF
TGTGCCAGCACCGTTTGGGGCGTAACCGGGACTAGCGGGGGACAACGAAACAATGAGCAGTTCTTC
>.|TRBV7-8|TRBD2|TRBJ2-1
CASTWGLAVYNEQFF
TGTGCCAGCACCTGGGGACTAGCGGTATACAATGAGCAGTTCTTC
>.|TRBV6-6|TRBD1|TRBJ1-2
CASSYPTTGTNYGYTF
TGTGCCAGCAGTTACCCGACGACAGGGACTAACTATGGCTACACCTTC
>.|TRBV7-9|.|TRBJ2-5
CASSLDVGTQYF
TGTGCCAGCAGCTTAGACGTGGGGACCCAGTACTTC
>.|TRBV10-3|TRBD2|TRBJ2-5
CAISVGGLAQETQYF
TGTGCCATCAGTGTGGGGGGACTAGCCCAAGAGACCCAGTACTTC
>.|TRBV19|.|TRBJ1-2
CASKTGLYNYGYTF
TGTGCCAGTAAAACAGGACTGTATAACTATGGCTACACCTTC
>.|TRBV19|.|TRBJ2-1
CASSPGGPGTSYNEQFF
TGTGCCAGTAGTCCGGGCGGCCCAGGGACTTCCTACAATGAGCAGTTCTTC
>.|TRBV5-3|.|TRBJ1-1
CARRLAGVVVLNTEAFF
TGTGCCAGAAGGCTGGCAGGGGTTGTTGTCCTAAACACTGAAGCTTTCTTT
>.|TRBV5-4|.|TRBJ1-4
CASSLSIHTTNEKLFF
TGTGCCAGCAGCTTGAGTATCCACACAACTAATGAAAAACTGTTTTTT
>once|TRBV7-2|.|TRBJ1-1
CASSSLRGHTEAFF
TGTGCCAGCAGCTCCCTGCGGGGGCACACTGAAGCTTTCTTT
>.|TRBV7-2|.|TRBJ1-1
CASSLALTENTEAFF
TGTGCCAGCAGCTTAGCCCTAACAGAGAACACTGAAGCTTTCTTT
>.|TRBV11-1|.|TRBJ1-1
CASSPFSSQNTEAFF
TGTGCCAGCAGCCCCTTTTCTAGCCAGAACACTGAAGCTTTCTTT
>.|TRBV4-2|.|TRBJ2-2
CASSQDQLAGELFF
TGTGCCAGCAGCCAAGATCAATTGGCGGGGGAGCTGTTTTTT